This T cell receptor (beta chain) stems from a study of T cells in Graves' hyperthyroidism and ophthalmopathy. Researchers took RNA transcripts and amplified the TCR beta CDR3 regions from them. TCR CDR3 regions were first amplified by RT-PCR with HTBI primers. TCRdb re-called the multiplex PCR reads with MiXCR, one entry per CDR3 protein. The table lists fewer than 250,000 distinct CDR3 sequences, about a sixth of them singletons. This clonotype was observed at least ten times. Antigen: not known. This sample holds PBMCs from around 9.9 ml fresh peripheral blood. Whole-study findings and limits: Ophthalmopathy and stable hyperthyroidism were told apart by a 13 V-J model.

This clonotype was obtained from a woman younger than 30 with Graves' ophthalmopathy. What was sequenced was blood.

CDR3 nucleotides: TGTGCCAGCAGCCAAGATAACGGGGAAGGGGCAGATACGCAGTATTTT. The encoded protein is CASSQDNGEGADTQYF. V gene TRBV4-2 combines with J gene TRBJ2-3; the D gene could be TRBD1 or TRBD2 (5 bases each). Germline assignment: CDR1 LGHNA and CDR2 YNFKEQ. The V end lost 0 bases, the J end lost 4 bases, and 14 bases lay between the germline ends. The CDR3 totals 16 residues.